This TCR beta chain derives from a study of Ad26.COV2.S vaccination and SARS-CoV-2 variants. Whole-study context: Administration of Ad26.COV2.S was intramuscular, either once or twice 56 days apart.

Germline loops: CDR1 SGDLS, CDR2 YYNGEE. This CDR3 region has 18 residues. V dropped 0 bases and J dropped 3; count of bases not matched to a gene: 12. The treatment is: roughly 19 received Ad26.COV2.S at low or high dose, single or two shots; 5 received placebo; per-sample allocation not given. Samples were taken on day 63 after the first vaccine or placebo injection. Repertoires were generated with immunoSEQ multiplex PCR, while TCRdb's copy carries only in-frame clones and drops some. The repertoire holds 400,000 to 450,000 clones, with about 93% as singletons. This receptor was obtained from a person aged 18-65 years who received the Ad26.COV2.S COVID-19 vaccine or a placebo. The chain is built from TRBV9 and TRBJ1-1, with TRBD1 matching 9 bases. Here the sequenced sample was peripheral blood, taken in a trial of Ad26.COV2.S vaccine versus placebo. The CDR3 reads CASSVGMTGGGLDTEAFF. The CDR3 DNA sequence: TGTGCCAGCAGCGTAGGTATGACAGGGGGTGGACTTGACACTGAAGCTTTCTTT. Together with reference TRBV9 and TRBJ1-1, the CDR3 gives the full variable domain: DSGVTQTPKHLITATGQRVTLRCSPRSGDLSVYWYQQSLDQGLQFLIQYYNGEERAKGNILERFSAQQFPDLHSELNLSSLELGDSALYFCASSVGMTGGGLDTEAFFGQGTRLTVV.